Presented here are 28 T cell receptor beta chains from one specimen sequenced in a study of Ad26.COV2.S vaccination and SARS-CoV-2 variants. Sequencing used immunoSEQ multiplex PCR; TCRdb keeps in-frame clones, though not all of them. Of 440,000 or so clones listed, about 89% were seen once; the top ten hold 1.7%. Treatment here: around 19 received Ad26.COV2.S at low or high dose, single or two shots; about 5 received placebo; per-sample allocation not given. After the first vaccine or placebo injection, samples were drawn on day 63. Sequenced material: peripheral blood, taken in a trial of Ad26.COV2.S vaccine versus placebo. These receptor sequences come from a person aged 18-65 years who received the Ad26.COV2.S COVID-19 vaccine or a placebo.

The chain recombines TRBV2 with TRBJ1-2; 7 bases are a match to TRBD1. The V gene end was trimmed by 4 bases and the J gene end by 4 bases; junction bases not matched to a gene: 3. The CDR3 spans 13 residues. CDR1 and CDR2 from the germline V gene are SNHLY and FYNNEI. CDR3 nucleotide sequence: TGTGCCAGCAGTGGACAGGGACTCTATGGCTACACCTTC. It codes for CASSGQGLYGYTF.

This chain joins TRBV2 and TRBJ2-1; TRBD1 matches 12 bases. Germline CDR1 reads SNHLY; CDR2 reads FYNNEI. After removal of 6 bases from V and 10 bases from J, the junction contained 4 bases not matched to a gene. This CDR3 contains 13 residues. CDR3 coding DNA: TGTGCCAGCAGGGGACAGGGGGCACGGGAGCAGTTCTTC. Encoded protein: CASRGQGAREQFF. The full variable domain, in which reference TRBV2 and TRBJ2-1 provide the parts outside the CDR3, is EPEVTQTPSHQVTQMGQEVILRCVPISNHLYFYWYRQILGQKVEFLVSFYNNEISEKSEIFDDQFSVERPDGSNFTLKIRSTKLEDSAMYFCASRGQGAREQFFGPGTRLTVL.

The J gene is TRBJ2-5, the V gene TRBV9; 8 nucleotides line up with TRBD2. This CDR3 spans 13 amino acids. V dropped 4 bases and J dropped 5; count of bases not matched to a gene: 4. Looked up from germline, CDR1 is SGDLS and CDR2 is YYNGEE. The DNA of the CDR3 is TGTGCCAGCAGCCGGGGGGGCGTGGAGACCCAGTACTTC. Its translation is CASSRGGVETQYF.

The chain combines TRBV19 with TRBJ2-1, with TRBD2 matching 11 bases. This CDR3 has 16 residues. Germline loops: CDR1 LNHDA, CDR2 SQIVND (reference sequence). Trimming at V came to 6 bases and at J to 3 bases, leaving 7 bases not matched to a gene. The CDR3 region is CASRKLAGGSYNEQFF. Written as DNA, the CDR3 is TGTGCCAGTAGAAAGCTAGCGGGGGGTAGCTACAATGAGCAGTTCTTC.

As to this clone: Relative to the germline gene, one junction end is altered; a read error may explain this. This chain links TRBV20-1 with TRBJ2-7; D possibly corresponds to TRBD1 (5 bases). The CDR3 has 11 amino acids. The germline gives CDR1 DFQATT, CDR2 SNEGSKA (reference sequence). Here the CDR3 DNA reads TGCAGTGCTCGAACCGACAGAGGCGTCTTTTTC. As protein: CSARTDRGVFF.

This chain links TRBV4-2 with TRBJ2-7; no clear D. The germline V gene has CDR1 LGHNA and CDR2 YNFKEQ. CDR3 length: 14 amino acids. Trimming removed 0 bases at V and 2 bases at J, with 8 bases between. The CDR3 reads CASSQDLETYEQYF. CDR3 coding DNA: TGTGCCAGCAGCCAAGACCTGGAGACCTACGAGCAGTACTTC.

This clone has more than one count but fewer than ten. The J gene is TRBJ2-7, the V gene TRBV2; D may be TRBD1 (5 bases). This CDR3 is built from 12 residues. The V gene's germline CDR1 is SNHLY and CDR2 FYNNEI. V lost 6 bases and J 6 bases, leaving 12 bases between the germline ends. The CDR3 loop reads CASRPTGSEQYF. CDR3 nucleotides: TGTGCCAGCAGACCCACAGGATCCGAGCAGTACTTC.

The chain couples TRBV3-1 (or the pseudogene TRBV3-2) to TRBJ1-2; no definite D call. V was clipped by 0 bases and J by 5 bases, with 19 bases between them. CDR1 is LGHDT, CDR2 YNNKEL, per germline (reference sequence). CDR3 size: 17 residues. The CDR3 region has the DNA TGTGCCAGCAGCCAAGATGTGCGTAGGAAAGAGGCTTATGGCTACACCTTC. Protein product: CASSQDVRRKEAYGYTF.

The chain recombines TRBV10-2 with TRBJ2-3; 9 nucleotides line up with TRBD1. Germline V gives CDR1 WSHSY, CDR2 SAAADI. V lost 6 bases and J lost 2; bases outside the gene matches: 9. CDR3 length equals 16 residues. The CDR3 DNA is TGCGCCAGCAGGGGGAACCGGGACAGGGACACAGATACGCAGTATTTT. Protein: CASRGNRDRDTDTQYF.

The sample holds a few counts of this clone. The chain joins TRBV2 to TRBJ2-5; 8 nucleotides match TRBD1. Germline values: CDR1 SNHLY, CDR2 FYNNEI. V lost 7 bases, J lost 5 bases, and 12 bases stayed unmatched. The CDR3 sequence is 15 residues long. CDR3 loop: CASTSQGAKMETQYF. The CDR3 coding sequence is TGTGCCAGCACTAGTCAGGGGGCAAAAATGGAGACCCAGTACTTC.

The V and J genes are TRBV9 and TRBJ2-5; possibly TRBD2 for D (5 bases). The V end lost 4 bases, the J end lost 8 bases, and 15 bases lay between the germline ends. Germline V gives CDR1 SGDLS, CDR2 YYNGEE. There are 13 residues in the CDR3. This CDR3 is CASSHGLGNTQYF. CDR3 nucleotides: TGTGCCAGCAGCCATGGACTGGGAAACACCCAGTACTTC.

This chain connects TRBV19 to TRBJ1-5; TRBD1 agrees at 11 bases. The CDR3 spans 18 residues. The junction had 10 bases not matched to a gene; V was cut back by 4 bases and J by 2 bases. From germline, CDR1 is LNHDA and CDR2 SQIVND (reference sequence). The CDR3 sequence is CASSSGTGGTHGNQPQHF. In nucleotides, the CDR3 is TGTGCCAGTAGTAGCGGGACAGGGGGAACCCATGGCAATCAGCCCCAGCATTTT.

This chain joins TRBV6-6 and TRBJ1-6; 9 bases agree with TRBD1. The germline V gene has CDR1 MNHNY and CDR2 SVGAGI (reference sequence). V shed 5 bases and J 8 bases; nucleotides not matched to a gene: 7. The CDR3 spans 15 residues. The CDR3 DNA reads TGTGCCAGCAGTCAACTCCGGGACAGGGATTCACCCCTCCACTTT. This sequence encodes CASSQLRDRDSPLHF.

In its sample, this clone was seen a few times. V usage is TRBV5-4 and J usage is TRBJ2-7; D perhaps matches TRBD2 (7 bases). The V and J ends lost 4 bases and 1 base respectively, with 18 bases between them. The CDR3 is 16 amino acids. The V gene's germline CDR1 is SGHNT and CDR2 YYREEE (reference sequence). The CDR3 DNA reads TGTGCCAGCAGCGCCGGGGGCGGGAGTGGGTCCTACGAGCAGTACTTC. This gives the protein CASSAGGGSGSYEQYF.

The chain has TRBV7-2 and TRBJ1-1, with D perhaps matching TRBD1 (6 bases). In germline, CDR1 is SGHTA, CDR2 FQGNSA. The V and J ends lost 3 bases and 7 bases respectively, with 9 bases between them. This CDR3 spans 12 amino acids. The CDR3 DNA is TGTGCCAGCAGCTTGTTCAGGGGTGAAGCTTTCTTT. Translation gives CASSLFRGEAFF.

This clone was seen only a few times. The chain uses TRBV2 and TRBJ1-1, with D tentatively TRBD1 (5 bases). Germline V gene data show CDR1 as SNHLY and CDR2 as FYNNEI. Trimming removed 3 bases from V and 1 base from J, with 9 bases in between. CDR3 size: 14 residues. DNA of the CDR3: TGTGCCAGCAGTGAGATGCAGGGGAACACTGAAGCTTTCTTT. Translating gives CASSEMQGNTEAFF. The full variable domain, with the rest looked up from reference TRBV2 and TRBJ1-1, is EPEVTQTPSHQVTQMGQEVILRCVPISNHLYFYWYRQILGQKVEFLVSFYNNEISEKSEIFDDQFSVERPDGSNFTLKIRSTKLEDSAMYFCASSEMQGNTEAFFGQGTRLTVV.

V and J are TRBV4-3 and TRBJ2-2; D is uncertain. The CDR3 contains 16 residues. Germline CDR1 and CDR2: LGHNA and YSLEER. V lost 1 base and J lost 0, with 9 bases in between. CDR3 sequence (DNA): TGCGCCAGCAGCCAAGCTCTAGGATCGAACACCGGGGAGCTGTTTTTT. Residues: CASSQALGSNTGELFF.

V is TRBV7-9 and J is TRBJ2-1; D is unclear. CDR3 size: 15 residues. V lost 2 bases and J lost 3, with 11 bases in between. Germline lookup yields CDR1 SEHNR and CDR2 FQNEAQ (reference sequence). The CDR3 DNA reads TGTGCCAGCAGCTTACATCTACTAAACTACAATGAGCAGTTCTTC. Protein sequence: CASSLHLLNYNEQFF.

In DNA form, the CDR3 reads TGTGCCAGCAGTTTATTCGCGGGGAGCTCCTACGAGCAGTACTTC. Translation gives CASSLFAGSSYEQYF. The rearrangement links TRBV28 to TRBJ2-7, with D tentatively TRBD2 (6 bases). The V end was cut by 1 base, the J end by 0 bases, with 10 bases between. The CDR3 totals 15 residues. The germline CDR1 and CDR2 sequences are MDHEN and SYDVKM.

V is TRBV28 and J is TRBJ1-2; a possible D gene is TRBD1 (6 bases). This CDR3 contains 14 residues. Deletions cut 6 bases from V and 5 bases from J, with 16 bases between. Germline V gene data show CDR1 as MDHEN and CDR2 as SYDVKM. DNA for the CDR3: TGTGCCAGCAGCCGGTCGGGGGGCGGTTATGGCTACACCTTC. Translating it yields CASSRSGGGYGYTF.

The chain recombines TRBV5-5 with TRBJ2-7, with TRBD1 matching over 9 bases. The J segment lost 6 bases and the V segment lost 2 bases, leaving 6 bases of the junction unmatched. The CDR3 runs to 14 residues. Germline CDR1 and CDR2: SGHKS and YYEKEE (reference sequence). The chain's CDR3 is CASSLTGGITEQYF. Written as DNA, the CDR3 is TGTGCCAGCAGCTTAACAGGGGGCATCACCGAGCAGTACTTC.

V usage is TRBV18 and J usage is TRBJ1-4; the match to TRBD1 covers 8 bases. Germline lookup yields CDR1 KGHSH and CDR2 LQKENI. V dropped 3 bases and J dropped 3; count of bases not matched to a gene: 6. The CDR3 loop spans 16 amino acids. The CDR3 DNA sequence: TGTGCCAGCTCACCGTTCTTGGACAGGGCTAATGAAAAACTGTTTTTT. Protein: CASSPFLDRANEKLFF.

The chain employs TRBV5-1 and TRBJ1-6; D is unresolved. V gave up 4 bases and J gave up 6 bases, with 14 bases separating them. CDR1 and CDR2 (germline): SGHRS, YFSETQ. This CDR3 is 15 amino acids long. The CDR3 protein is CASSTKGEGNSPLHF. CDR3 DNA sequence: TGCGCCAGCAGCACCAAGGGAGAGGGTAATTCACCCCTCCACTTT.

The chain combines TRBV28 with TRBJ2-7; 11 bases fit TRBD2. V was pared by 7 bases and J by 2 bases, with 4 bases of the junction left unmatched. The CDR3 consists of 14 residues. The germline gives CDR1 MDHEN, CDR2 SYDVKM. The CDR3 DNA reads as TGTGCCAGCACCCCGACTAGCGGGACCTACGAGCAGTACTTC. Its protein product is CASTPTSGTYEQYF.

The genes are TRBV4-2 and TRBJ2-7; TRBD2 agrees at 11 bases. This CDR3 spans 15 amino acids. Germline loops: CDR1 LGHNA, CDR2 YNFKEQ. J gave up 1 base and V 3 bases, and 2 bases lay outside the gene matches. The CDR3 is CASSHVAGGSYEQYF. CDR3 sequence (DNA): TGTGCCAGCAGCCACGTAGCGGGGGGGTCCTACGAGCAGTACTTC.

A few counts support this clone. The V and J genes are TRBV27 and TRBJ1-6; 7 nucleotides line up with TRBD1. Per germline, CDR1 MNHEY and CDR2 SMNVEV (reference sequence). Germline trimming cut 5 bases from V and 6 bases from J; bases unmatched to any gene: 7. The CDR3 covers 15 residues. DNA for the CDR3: TGTGCCAGCAGTGACAGGGTTTATGGTAATTCACCCCTCCACTTT. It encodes CASSDRVYGNSPLHF.

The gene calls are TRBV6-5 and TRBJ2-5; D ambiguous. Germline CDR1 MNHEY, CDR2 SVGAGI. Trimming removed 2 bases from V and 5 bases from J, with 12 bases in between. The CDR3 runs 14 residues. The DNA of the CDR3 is TGTGCCAGCAGTTACAGAGGTCGTCGGGAGACCCAGTACTTC. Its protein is CASSYRGRRETQYF.

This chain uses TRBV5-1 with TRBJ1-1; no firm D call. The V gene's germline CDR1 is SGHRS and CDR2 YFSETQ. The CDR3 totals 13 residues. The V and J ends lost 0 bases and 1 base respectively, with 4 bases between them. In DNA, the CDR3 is TGCGCCAGCAGCTTGGGGTGGAACACTGAAGCTTTCTTT. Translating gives CASSLGWNTEAFF.